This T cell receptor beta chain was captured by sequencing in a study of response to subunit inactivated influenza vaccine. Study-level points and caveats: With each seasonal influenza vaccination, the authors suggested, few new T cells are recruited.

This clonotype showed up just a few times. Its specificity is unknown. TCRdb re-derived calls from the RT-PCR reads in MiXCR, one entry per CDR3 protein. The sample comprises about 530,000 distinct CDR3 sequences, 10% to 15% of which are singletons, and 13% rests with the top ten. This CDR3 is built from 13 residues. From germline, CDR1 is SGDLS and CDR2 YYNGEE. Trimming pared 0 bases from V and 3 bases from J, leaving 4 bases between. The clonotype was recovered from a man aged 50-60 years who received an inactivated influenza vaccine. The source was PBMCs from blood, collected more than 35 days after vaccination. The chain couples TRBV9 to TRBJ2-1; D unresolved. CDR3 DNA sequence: TGTGCCAGCAGCGTAGCCCTCTACAATGAGCAGTTCTTC. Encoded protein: CASSVALYNEQFF.